This TCR beta chain originates from a study of memory CD4+ T cells and cytomegalovirus serostatus. About the study: This sample comes from healthy Belgian adults, about nine CMV seropositive, 24 seronegative.

Clones were sequenced by immunoSEQ multiplex PCR, and TCRdb holds only the in-frame ones, with some missing. The sample consists of about 62,000 clones, about 76% of them appearing once. Germline V gene sequence: CDR1 SGHNT, CDR2 YENEEA. This CDR3 is built from 15 residues. V was cut by 5 bases and J by 6 bases, with 18 bases left in between. To note about this clone: Its antigen is not known.

Findings and caveats of the study: About two fifths of the roughly 150 known CMV-associated TCRbeta sequences appeared in CD4+ memory.

Single viable CD3+CD4+CD8-CD45RO+ cells were sorted as the memory CD4+ T cells. Donors' CMV status reflects serum IgG against pp150, pp28, p38, p52. The chain has TRBV11-3 and TRBJ2-3; either TRBD1 or TRBD2 may fit D (6 bases each). This clonotype originated in an adult in good health and CMV-seropositive. Material: memory CD4+ T cells from blood. The CDR3 spells CASSHGGVLGDTQYF. For the CDR3, the DNA is TGTGCCAGCAGCCACGGGGGCGTACTCGGGGATACGCAGTATTTT.